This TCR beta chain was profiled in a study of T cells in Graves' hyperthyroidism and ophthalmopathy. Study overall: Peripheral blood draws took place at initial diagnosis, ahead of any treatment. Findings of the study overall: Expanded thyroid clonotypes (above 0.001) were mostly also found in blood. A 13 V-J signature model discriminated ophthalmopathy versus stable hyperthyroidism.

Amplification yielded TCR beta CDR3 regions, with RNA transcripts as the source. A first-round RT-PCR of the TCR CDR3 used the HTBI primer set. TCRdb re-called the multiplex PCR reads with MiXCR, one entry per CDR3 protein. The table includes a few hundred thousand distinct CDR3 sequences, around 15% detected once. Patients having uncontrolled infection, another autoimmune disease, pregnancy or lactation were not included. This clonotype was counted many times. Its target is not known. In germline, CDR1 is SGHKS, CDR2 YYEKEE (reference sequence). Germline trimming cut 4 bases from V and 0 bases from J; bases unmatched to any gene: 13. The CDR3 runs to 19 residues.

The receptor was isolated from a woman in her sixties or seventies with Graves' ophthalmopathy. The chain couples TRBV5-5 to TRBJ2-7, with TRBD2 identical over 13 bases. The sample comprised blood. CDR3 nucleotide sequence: TGTGCCAGCAGCCCGCGACTAGCGGGAGGATCGAACCGCTCCTACGAGCAGTACTTC. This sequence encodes CASSPRLAGGSNRSYEQYF.